This TCR beta chain is drawn from a study of T-cell memory formation after mild COVID-19. Whole-study results and caveats: Pre-infection memory held some responding clones, suggesting pre-existing cross-reactive T cells responded. There was a balanced CD4/CD8 profile in clones contracting day 15 to 85, and later expanders leaned CD4+. Among clones peaking at day 37 in the second wave, SARS-CoV-2 specificity remained unconfirmed.

In its sample, this clonotype was seen a few times. What it binds is not known. MiXCR was run by TCRdb on the 5' RACE reads, yielding one entry per CDR3 protein. The table has under 400,000 distinct CDR3 sequences, under 25% seen once. CDR3 length equals 16 residues. V lost 4 bases, J lost 4 bases, and 13 bases stayed unmatched. Germline V gives CDR1 SGHRS, CDR2 YFSETQ. The genes are TRBV5-1 and TRBJ1-1, with TRBD1 identical over 7 bases. The origin of this receptor is an adult woman who had mild COVID-19 (a few samples of this study predate the infection). Cell type and time point are not known. Source material: PBMCs or a T cell subset sorted from them (not recorded which). In DNA form, the CDR3 reads TGCGCCAGCAGCCTTAGGACAGGTACGGGGGCCACTGAAGCTTTCTTT. Amino acids: CASSLRTGTGATEAFF.